The rows below give T cell receptor beta chains drawn from one sample of a study of blood T cell repertoires in COVID-19. The protocol was immunoSEQ multiplex PCR, while the TCRdb copy is restricted to in-frame clones and leaves out a portion. The repertoire includes fewer than 500,000 clones, around 90% of them detected once, and roughly 0.7% sits in the top ten. The sequenced material came from PBMCs or T cells enriched from blood (not recorded which). Receptor source: a woman aged 18-35 years who had recovered from COVID-19. Both conserved end residues are part of each CDR3. A D gene is named only where the DNA matches it firmly. Where a row states a size, it is once, few, many or the class of an expanded clone; other rows omit it.

J | D | size | V | CDR3 | DNA
TRBJ1-1 | - | - | TRBV5-6 | CASRLNPQENTEAFF | TGTGCCAGCAGACTGAACCCTCAGGAGAACACTGAAGCTTTCTTT
TRBJ2-2 | - | - | TRBV4-2 | CASSHPSRGGPNTGELFF | TGTGCCAGCAGCCATCCCTCCAGGGGCGGGCCGAACACCGGGGAGCTGTTTTTT
TRBJ2-1 | - | - | TRBV2 | CASTEGGTRPGNEQFF | TGTGCCAGCACCGAGGGGGGGACTCGCCCAGGAAATGAGCAGTTCTTC
TRBJ1-5 | - | once | TRBV19 | CASRFITGYSNQPQHF | TGTGCCAGTAGGTTTATAACAGGGTACAGCAATCAGCCCCAGCATTTT
TRBJ1-2 | TRBD1 | once | TRBV5-4 | CASTPPGTEAGYTF | TGTGCCAGCACCCCCCCGGGGACAGAAGCTGGCTACACCTTC
TRBJ1-2 | - | - | TRBV3-1/TRBV3-2 | CASSQDGEASYGYTF | TGTGCCAGCAGCCAAGATGGGGAGGCCAGCTATGGCTACACCTTC
TRBJ1-2 | - | - | TRBV10-2 | CASSERGSLTYGYTF | TGCGCCAGCAGTGAACGGGGATCCCTCACCTATGGCTACACCTTC
TRBJ2-5 | - | - | TRBV23-1 | CASSQCPPSVEDLETQYF | TGCGCCAGCAGTCAATGTCCGCCGTCAGTAGAGGATTTAGAGACCCAGTACTTC
TRBJ1-4 | - | few | TRBV24-1 | CATSDSGSYSEKLFF | TGTGCCACCAGTGATTCGGGTAGCTACTCCGAAAAACTGTTTTTT
TRBJ1-5 | TRBD1 | - | TRBV28 | CASGTGVVYQPQHF | TGTGCCAGCGGGACAGGGGTCGTATATCAGCCCCAGCATTTT
TRBJ2-2 | - | once | TRBV10-2 | CASRSNREKVAGELFF | TGCGCCAGCAGATCGAACAGGGAGAAAGTTGCCGGGGAGCTGTTTTTT
TRBJ2-1 | - | - | TRBV28 | CASSGAGASTYNEQFF | TGTGCCAGCAGTGGGGCAGGGGCATCGACTTACAATGAGCAGTTCTTC
TRBJ2-1 | - | - | TRBV7-8 | CASSFDSYSNEQFF | TGTGCCAGCAGCTTCGACAGCTACTCCAATGAGCAGTTCTTC
TRBJ2-1 | - | - | TRBV7-9 | CASSPPGGGRINNEQFF | TGTGCCAGCAGCCCCCCGGGCGGGGGCCGAATAAACAATGAGCAGTTCTTC
TRBJ2-7 | - | - | TRBV5-1 | CASRPDNYEQYF | TGCGCCAGCAGGCCGGACAACTACGAGCAGTACTTC
TRBJ2-3 | - | - | TRBV19 | CASSKERGTDTQYF | TGTGCCAGTAGTAAGGAGCGGGGCACAGATACGCAGTATTTT
TRBJ1-2 | TRBD1 | - | TRBV27 | CASSTTDRGTRLGYGYTF | TGTGCCAGTTCGACCACGGACAGGGGCACCCGCTTGGGCTATGGCTACACCTTC
TRBJ1-1 | TRBD1 | - | TRBV11-3 | CASSQGAGLLGPAFF | TGTGCCAGCAGCCAGGGGGCCGGACTTCTGGGCCCGGCTTTCTTT
TRBJ2-5 | - | few | TRBV29-1 | CSGGTVRQETQYF | TGCAGCGGCGGGACAGTACGACAAGAGACCCAGTACTTC
TRBJ2-5 | - | once | TRBV11-2 | CASSRQGETQYF | TGTGCCAGCAGCCGGCAGGGAGAGACCCAGTACTTC
TRBJ2-5 | TRBD2 | - | TRBV14 | CASSQDSGKETQYF | TGTGCCAGCAGCCAAGATAGCGGGAAAGAGACCCAGTACTTC
TRBJ1-2 | - | few | TRBV19 | CASSMSRGTTLNYGYTF | TGTGCCAGTAGTATGTCCCGAGGGACTACACTTAACTATGGCTACACCTTC
TRBJ1-1 | - | - | TRBV14 | CASREQGNTEAFF | TGTGCCAGCAGGGAGCAGGGGAACACTGAAGCTTTCTTT
TRBJ2-5 | TRBD2 | - | TRBV18 | CASSPVAGTMQETQYF | TGTGCCAGCTCACCAGTAGCCGGGACTATGCAAGAGACCCAGTACTTC
TRBJ2-7 | TRBD2 | - | TRBV7-9 | CASSFGTSGYEQYF | TGTGCCAGCAGCTTTGGGACTAGCGGCTACGAGCAGTACTTC
TRBJ1-4 | - | - | TRBV30 | CAWSASTNEKLFF | TGTGCCTGGAGTGCCTCCACTAATGAAAAACTGTTTTTT
TRBJ2-5 | - | once | TRBV2 | CASSYGQETQYF | TGTGCCAGCAGTTACGGGCAAGAGACCCAGTACTTC
TRBJ1-1 | TRBD1 | - | TRBV25-1 | CASSAQQGPTTFF | TGTGCCAGCAGTGCCCAACAGGGGCCGACCACTTTCTTT
TRBJ1-2 | - | - | TRBV14 | CASSQEQGSNYGYTF | TGTGCCAGCAGCCAAGAACAGGGCTCTAACTATGGCTACACCTTC
TRBJ2-3 | TRBD2 | - | TRBV18 | CASSPSVGAGQRDTQYF | TGTGCCAGCTCACCCTCCGTAGGAGCGGGGCAAAGAGATACGCAGTATTTT
TRBJ2-2 | TRBD1 | - | TRBV27 | CASSFDRVGTGELFF | TGTGCCAGCAGTTTCGACAGGGTCGGAACCGGGGAGCTGTTTTTT
TRBJ1-1 | - | - | TRBV4-1 | CASSRFRSAEAFF | TGCGCCAGCAGCCGCTTTCGATCAGCTGAAGCTTTCTTT
TRBJ1-1 | - | - | TRBV28 | CASSFGDTEAFF | TGTGCCAGCAGTTTCGGTGACACTGAAGCTTTCTTT
TRBJ1-6 | - | few | TRBV7-2 | CASALRVNSPLHF | TGTGCCAGCGCCCTCAGGGTTAATTCACCCCTCCACTTT
TRBJ2-7 | - | - | TRBV6-5 | CASMRDSPYEQYF | TGTGCCAGCATGCGGGACAGTCCCTACGAGCAGTACTTC
TRBJ1-5 | - | - | TRBV6-1 | CASSEVGSAYQPQHF | TGTGCCAGCAGTGAAGTAGGCAGCGCATATCAGCCCCAGCATTTT
TRBJ2-5 | TRBD2 | - | TRBV7-2 | CASSLDLAGGRETQYF | TGTGCCAGCAGCTTAGACCTAGCGGGGGGCAGAGAGACCCAGTACTTC
TRBJ2-3 | - | - | TRBV6-5 | CASRAPSTDTQYF | TGTGCCAGCAGGGCTCCTAGCACAGATACGCAGTATTTT
TRBJ1-2 | - | - | TRBV5-4 | CASSQNRVDGYTF | TGTGCCAGCAGCCAAAACAGGGTTGATGGCTACACCTTC
TRBJ1-5 | - | - | TRBV2 | CASSAVPGTSNQPQHF | TGTGCCAGCAGCGCAGTCCCCGGGACTTCCAATCAGCCCCAGCATTTT
TRBJ1-2 | - | - | TRBV3-1/TRBV3-2 | CASSQEPQGPGYTF | TGTGCCAGCAGCCAGGAACCCCAGGGCCCAGGCTACACCTTC
TRBJ2-7 | TRBD2 | - | TRBV5-1 | CASSFSLAGGSSYEQYF | TGCGCCAGCAGCTTTAGTCTTGCGGGGGGAAGCTCCTACGAGCAGTACTTC
TRBJ2-7 | TRBD1 | few | TRBV5-1 | CASSLTSGQITNSPYF | TGCGCCAGCAGCTTGACGTCGGGACAGATAACCAACTCCCCATACTTC
TRBJ1-1 | - | - | TRBV29-1 | CSGQVGGDTEAFF | TGCAGCGGGCAGGTTGGTGGCGACACTGAAGCTTTCTTT
TRBJ2-2 | TRBD1 | - | TRBV10-3 | CAISFSTGGNTGELFF | TGTGCCATCAGTTTCTCGACAGGGGGTAACACCGGGGAGCTGTTTTTT
TRBJ1-1 | - | - | TRBV28 | CASSSEPSNTEAFF | TGTGCCAGCAGTTCCGAGCCAAGTAACACTGAAGCTTTCTTT
TRBJ1-3 | - | - | TRBV30 | CAWSPRKAGNTIYF | TGTGCCTGGAGTCCCAGGAAAGCTGGAAACACCATATATTTT
TRBJ2-2 | TRBD1 | - | TRBV5-1 | CASSSPGGDTGELFF | TGCGCCAGCAGCTCCCCAGGGGGCGACACCGGGGAGCTGTTTTTT
TRBJ1-2 | TRBD1 | - | TRBV5-4 | CASSPPGTGLGGYTF | TGTGCCAGCAGCCCGCCCGGGACAGGGCTAGGTGGCTACACCTTC
TRBJ2-7 | - | - | TRBV21-1 | CASRMIAGGPYEQYF | TGTGCCAGCAGAATGATAGCGGGGGGGCCCTACGAGCAGTACTTC
TRBJ2-7 | - | - | TRBV5-1 | CASSLDGSGGEQYF | TGCGCCAGCAGCTTGGACGGCTCGGGTGGCGAGCAGTACTTC
TRBJ2-7 | TRBD2 | once | TRBV27 | CASSWTSGGAYEQYF | TGTGCCAGCAGCTGGACTAGCGGGGGGGCATACGAGCAGTACTTC
TRBJ1-2 | TRBD1 | - | TRBV2 | CASSDEGQGIYGYTF | TGTGCCAGCAGTGATGAGGGACAGGGGATCTATGGCTACACCTTC